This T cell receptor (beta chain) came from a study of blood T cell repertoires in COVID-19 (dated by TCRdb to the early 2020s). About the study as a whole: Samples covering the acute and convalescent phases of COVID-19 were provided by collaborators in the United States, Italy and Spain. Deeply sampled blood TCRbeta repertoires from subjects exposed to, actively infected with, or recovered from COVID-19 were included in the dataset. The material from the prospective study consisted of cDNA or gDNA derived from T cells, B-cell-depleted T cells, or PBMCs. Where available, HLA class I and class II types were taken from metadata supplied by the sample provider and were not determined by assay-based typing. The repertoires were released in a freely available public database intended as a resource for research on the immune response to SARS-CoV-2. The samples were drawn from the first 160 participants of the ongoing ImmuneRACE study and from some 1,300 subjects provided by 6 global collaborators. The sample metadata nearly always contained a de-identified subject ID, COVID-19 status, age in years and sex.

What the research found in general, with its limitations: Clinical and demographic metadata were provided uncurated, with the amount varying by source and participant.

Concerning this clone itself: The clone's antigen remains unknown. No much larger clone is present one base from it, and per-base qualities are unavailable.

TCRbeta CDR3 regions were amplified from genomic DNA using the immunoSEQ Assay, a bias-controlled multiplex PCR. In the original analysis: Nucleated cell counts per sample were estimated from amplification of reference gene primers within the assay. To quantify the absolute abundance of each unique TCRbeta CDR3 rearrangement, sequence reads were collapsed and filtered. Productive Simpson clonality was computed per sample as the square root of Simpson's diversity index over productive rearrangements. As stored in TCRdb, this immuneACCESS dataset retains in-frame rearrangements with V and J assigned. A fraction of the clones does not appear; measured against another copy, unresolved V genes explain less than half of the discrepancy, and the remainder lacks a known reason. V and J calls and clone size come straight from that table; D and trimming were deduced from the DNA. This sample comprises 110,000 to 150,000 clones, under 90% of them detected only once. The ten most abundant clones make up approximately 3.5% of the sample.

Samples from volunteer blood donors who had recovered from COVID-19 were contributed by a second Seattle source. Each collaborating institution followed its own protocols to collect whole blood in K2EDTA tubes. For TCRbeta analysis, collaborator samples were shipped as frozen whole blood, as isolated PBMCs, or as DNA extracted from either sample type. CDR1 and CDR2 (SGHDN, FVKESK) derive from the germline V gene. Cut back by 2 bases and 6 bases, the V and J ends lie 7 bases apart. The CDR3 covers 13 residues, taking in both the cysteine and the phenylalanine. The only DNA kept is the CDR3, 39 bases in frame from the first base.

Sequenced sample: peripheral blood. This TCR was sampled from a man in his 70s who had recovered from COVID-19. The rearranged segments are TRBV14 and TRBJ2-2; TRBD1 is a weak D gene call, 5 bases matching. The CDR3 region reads CASSQTQAGELFF. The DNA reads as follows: TGTGCCAGCAGCCAAACACAGGCCGGGGAGCTGTTTTTT.